The entry below describes one TCR beta chain. This sample is part of a study of blood T cell repertoires in COVID-19. Study summary: Acute and convalescent COVID-19 samples came from the United States, Italy and Spain. Sample material is recorded as cDNA or gDNA derived from T cells, B-cell-depleted T cells, or PBMCs.

V shed 7 bases and J 1 base; nucleotides not matched to a gene: 8. The CDR3 loop spans 15 amino acids. CDR1 is SEHNR, CDR2 FQNEAQ, per germline (reference sequence). Original analysis: Amplification from reference gene primers served as the basis for estimated nucleated cell counts. Clones were read by immunoSEQ multiplex PCR, and TCRdb kept only the in-frame ones, dropping some. Clone size and the V and J calls come from that table; the DNA yielded D and trimming. The sample lists about 59,000 clones; 70% to 85% were seen once. The J gene is TRBJ1-1, the V gene TRBV7-9, with 8 positions matching TRBD1. This clonotype originated in a human donor in a cohort sampled during active COVID-19. Sequenced: peripheral blood. CDR3 DNA sequence: TGTGCCAGCACACCGGGACAGGCCGCGAACACTGAAGCTTTCTTT. Translation: CASTPGQAANTEAFF.